These 17 T cell receptor beta chains came from one sample sequenced in a study of cytomegalovirus exposure and HLA in healthy donors. The PCR was carried out with 60 Vbeta primers and 13 Jbeta primers. Clones were sequenced by immunoSEQ multiplex PCR, and TCRdb holds only the in-frame ones, with some missing. The data contain under 90,000 clones, 70% to 80% of them singletons. Sequencing used PBMCs. The receptors here all came from a man aged 50 to 59 in good health and CMV-seropositive.

The V call is TRBV7-2, the J call TRBJ1-5, with TRBD1 as a possible D gene (5 bases). This CDR3 has 15 amino acids. Germline lookup yields CDR1 SGHTA and CDR2 FQGNSA. Trimming cost V 4 bases and J 3 bases, with 13 bases left between them. The CDR3 DNA follows: TGTGCCAGCAGCTGGGAGGCAGGGTCCAATCAGCCCCAGCATTTT. It codes for CASSWEAGSNQPQHF. The variable domain in full, completed from reference TRBV7-2 and TRBJ1-5, reads GAGVSQSPSNKVTEKGKDVELRCDPISGHTALYWYRQSLGQGLEFLIYFQGNSAPDKSGLPSDRFSAERTGGSVSTLTIQRTQQEDSAVYLCASSWEAGSNQPQHFGDGTRLSIL.

This chain links TRBV6-5 with TRBJ2-3; D call uncertain. Trimming stripped 5 bases from V and 1 base from J, with 10 bases between. The CDR3 spans 14 residues. Germline V CDR1 and CDR2: MNHEY, SVGAGI. The CDR3 region is CASSRREGTDTQYF. The DNA of the CDR3 is TGTGCCAGCAGTCGCCGTGAGGGCACAGATACGCAGTATTTT.

Notes on this clone: One end of the junction is discordant with germline, which a read error may explain. The chain combines TRBV5-1 with TRBJ2-6; D possibly corresponds to TRBD1 (5 bases). CDR1 is SGHRS and CDR2 is YFSETQ in the germline V gene. This CDR3 has 16 residues. The CDR3 coding sequence is TGCGCCAGCAGCTTGGCCCCAGGCTCTGGGGCCAACGGCCTGACTTTC. Amino acids: CASSLAPGSGANGLTF.

The rearrangement links TRBV9 to TRBJ2-7; a possible D gene is TRBD1 (6 bases). The germline gives CDR1 SGDLS, CDR2 YYNGEE. The CDR3 loop spans 14 amino acids. Trimming stripped 4 bases from V and 7 bases from J, with 18 bases between. The CDR3 loop is CASSPGTHPGEQYF. CDR3 DNA: TGTGCCAGCAGCCCAGGGACACACCCGGGGGAGCAGTACTTC.

This clone has more than one count but fewer than ten. This rearrangement joins TRBV30 to TRBJ1-5; 7 nucleotides align to TRBD1. Trimming at V came to 2 bases and at J to 9 bases, leaving 10 bases not matched to a gene. The CDR3 has 14 residues. Germline-derived CDR1 and CDR2 are GTSNPN and SVGIG (reference sequence). The CDR3 nucleotides are TGTGCCTGGAGTACCGGGACAGCCTCCGGGCCCCAGCATTTT. This codes for CAWSTGTASGPQHF.

Turning to this clone: At one boundary the junction diverges from the germline segment, which might be a read error. The rearrangement uses TRBV7-4 and TRBJ1-2; D is undetermined. The CDR3 is 9 residues long. Germline-derived CDR1 and CDR2 are SGHVT and SQSDAQ. The CDR3 reads CASSFWADF. CDR3 nucleotide sequence: TGTGCCAGCAGCTTCTGGGCCGACTTC. The full variable domain, with the rest looked up from reference TRBV7-4 and TRBJ1-2, is GAGVSQSPRYKVAKRGRDVALRCDSISGHVTLYWYRQTLGQGSEVLTYSQSDAQRDKSGRPSGRFSAERPERSVSTLKIQRTEQGDSAVYLCASSFWADFGSGTRLTVV.

The gene calls are TRBV4-1 and TRBJ2-5; 7 bases fit TRBD1. The DNA end is a closer match to TRBJ2-7, so the J assignment may be wrong. This CDR3 is 15 amino acids long. Germline CDR1 reads MGHRA; CDR2 reads YSYEKL. The CDR3 nucleotides read TGCGCCAGCAGCCAATCTACAGGGGTGTTGGGCGAGCAGTACTTC. It encodes CASSQSTGVLGEQYF.

This clone was seen a few times. This chain joins TRBV6-1 and TRBJ2-1; maybe TRBD1 (5 bases). The V end was cut by 8 bases, the J end by 14 bases, with 13 bases between. The length of the CDR3 is 10 residues. Per the germline V gene, CDR1 is MNHNS and CDR2 is SASEGT. The CDR3 region has the DNA TGTGCCAGCGGACGGACAAGCGAGTTCTTC. This sequence encodes CASGRTSEFF.

The chain is built from TRBV27 and TRBJ2-1; D gene unclear. This CDR3 has 13 residues. Germline CDR1 MNHEY, CDR2 SMNVEV (reference sequence). Trimming removed 6 bases from V and 5 bases from J, with 11 bases in between. The CDR3: CASRQMIDNEQFF. DNA for the CDR3: TGTGCCAGCAGACAGATGATTGACAATGAGCAGTTCTTC.

The chain links TRBV6-5 to TRBJ2-7; D remains ambiguous. The V gene's germline CDR1 is MNHEY and CDR2 SVGAGI. Trimming took 2 bases from V and 3 from J, leaving 2 bases between them. The CDR3 is 11 residues long. DNA for the CDR3: TGTGCCAGCAGTTACCGCTACGAGCAGTACTTC. This sequence encodes CASSYRYEQYF.

The V and J genes are TRBV5-1 and TRBJ2-7; D may be TRBD1 (5 bases). Trimming shortened V by 2 bases and J by 2 bases, and 8 bases separated the two germline ends. The CDR3 is 13 residues long. Germline-derived CDR1 and CDR2 are SGHRS and YFSETQ. CDR3 protein: CASSFDSTYEQYF. The CDR3 coding sequence is TGCGCCAGCAGCTTCGACAGCACCTACGAGCAGTACTTC.

On this clone itself: Relative to the germline gene, one junction end is altered; a read error may explain this. This chain uses TRBV7-9 with TRBJ2-7; possible D gene TRBD1, 6 bases. The CDR3 extends over 18 amino acids. Germline CDR1 reads SEHNR; CDR2 reads FQNEAQ (reference sequence). The CDR3 DNA is TGTTCCAGCAGCAATCATCCGGGTTTCAGGGGTAAAGGGCTCGAGCAGTACTTC. The encoded protein is CSSSNHPGFRGKGLEQYF.

Worth noting for this clone: Other nucleotide sequences from this sample produce the same CDR3. CDR3 sequence: CASSRQGGTEAFF. Here the CDR3 DNA reads TGTGCCAGCTCACGACAGGGTGGCACTGAAGCTTTCTTT. The rearrangement links TRBV18 to TRBJ1-1; 7 bases agree with TRBD1. CDR1 and CDR2 (germline): KGHSH, LQKENI. The CDR3 has 13 amino acids. The V gene end was trimmed by 4 bases and the J gene end by 4 bases; junction bases not matched to a gene: 3.

The chain carries TRBV4-1 and TRBJ2-7; 11 bases agree with TRBD2. Germline assignment: CDR1 MGHRA and CDR2 YSYEKL. V trimming: 1 base; J trimming: 3 bases; junction bases outside the gene matches: 11. CDR3 length: 18 residues. The CDR3 sequence is CASSQGTLAGASLYEQYF. The CDR3 DNA reads TGCGCCAGCAGCCAAGGTACACTAGCGGGAGCCTCTCTCTACGAGCAGTACTTC.

This clone was observed a handful of times. This chain connects TRBV4-3 to TRBJ2-1, with 9 bases fitting TRBD2. V was pared by 4 bases and J by 4 bases, with 5 bases of the junction left unmatched. This CDR3 region has 15 residues. Germline V gives CDR1 LGHNA, CDR2 YSLEER. CDR3 nucleotide sequence: TGCGCCAGCAGCCCTGTAGCGGGAGATTACAATGAGCAGTTCTTC. Translated, it gives CASSPVAGDYNEQFF.

This clone has a single count. This sequence joins TRBV25-1 and TRBJ1-2; D ambiguous. This CDR3 has 12 residues. Trimming cost V 6 bases and J 2 bases, with 7 bases left between them. Germline V gene lookup returns CDR1 MGHDK and CDR2 SYGVNS. The CDR3 DNA reads TGTGCCAGCAGCTTCCGGAACTATGGCTACACCTTC. This codes for CASSFRNYGYTF.

The chain couples TRBV6-1 to TRBJ2-7; D might be TRBD2 (6 bases). The V gene's germline CDR1 is MNHNS and CDR2 SASEGT. This CDR3 region has 15 residues. V was cut by 2 bases and J by 4 bases, with 15 bases left in between. The CDR3 protein is CASSEQVGSRYEQYF. The DNA of the CDR3 is TGTGCCAGCAGTGAACAGGTCGGGAGCAGATACGAGCAGTACTTC.